These 11 T cell receptor beta chains were sequenced from one sample in a study of identical twins (dated by TCRdb to between 2015 and 2016). Library generation was performed with 5' RACE. The sequencer listed for this sample is Illumina HiSeq 2000. TCRdb reran the public reads through fastp at Q25 and MiXCR, keeping productive beta chains. All rows with the same CDR3 protein become a single entry with the most common DNA and genes. Here the sample has a few hundred thousand distinct CDR3 sequences; about 12% occur a single time. The top ten clonotypes cover approximately 7.9% of the sample. The same specimen was also included in a second study, on yellow fever vaccine responses in identical twins.

The sequenced sample consisted of CD8+ T cells sorted from blood. The receptors stem from a woman aged 18-29 years in good health.

The CDR3 protein is CASSPQGAENTIYF. DNA of the CDR3: TGTGCCAGCAGCCCTCAGGGGGCAGAAAACACCATATATTTT. V is TRBV7-8 and J is TRBJ1-3, with 8 bases fitting TRBD1. The CDR3 sequence is 14 residues long. The V and J ends lost 5 bases and 6 bases, in that order; junction bases with no gene match: 6. Germline assignment: CDR1 SGHVS and CDR2 FQNEAQ.

The chain recombines TRBV18 with TRBJ1-1; 8 bases fit TRBD1. The ends lost 3 bases at V and 4 bases at J; junction bases unmatched: 4. CDR1 and CDR2 (germline): KGHSH, LQKENI. This CDR3 is 14 amino acids long. The DNA of the CDR3 is TGTGCCAGCTCACCGGACAGGGTTAGCACTGAAGCTTTCTTT. Translating gives CASSPDRVSTEAFF.

This clonotype has a handful of counts. The chain uses TRBV10-3 and TRBJ2-7; 8 nucleotides line up with TRBD2. CDR3 length: 13 residues. From germline, CDR1 is ENHRY and CDR2 SYGVKD. Unmatched junction bases numbered 1, after V lost 2 bases and J lost 4 bases. CDR3 DNA sequence: TGTGCCATCAGTGAGGGACTAGCTTACGAGCAGTACTTC. This encodes CAISEGLAYEQYF.

The chain is built from TRBV6-4 and TRBJ2-7; no clear D. Looked up from germline, CDR1 is MRHNA and CDR2 is SNTAGT. The CDR3 covers 13 residues. The ends were cut back, 6 bases at V and 3 bases at J, with 12 bases in the middle. The chain's CDR3 is CASSARVGYEQYF. The DNA for the CDR3 is TGTGCCAGCAGCGCTAGAGTCGGCTACGAGCAGTACTTC.

This clonotype has just a few counts. The V call is TRBV7-9, the J call TRBJ2-5; D gene unclear. This CDR3 spans 12 amino acids. The V gene lost 4 bases and the J gene lost 5 bases, with 8 bases spanning the gap. Germline assignment: CDR1 SEHNR and CDR2 FQNEAQ (reference sequence). This CDR3 is CASSSRYETQYF. The CDR3 bases are TGTGCCAGCAGCTCGAGATATGAGACCCAGTACTTC.

This clonotype has ten or more counts. The chain carries TRBV7-2 and TRBJ2-1; maybe TRBD2 (6 bases). The V gene lost 5 bases and the J gene lost 2 bases, with 16 bases spanning the gap. The CDR3 is made up of 16 amino acids. Germline assignment: CDR1 SGHTA and CDR2 FQGNSA. The CDR3 coding sequence is TGTGCCAGCAGCCGCTGGGAGGATGAGCCCTACAATGAGCAGTTCTTC. Its translation is CASSRWEDEPYNEQFF.

This clonotype was seen at least ten times. The chain uses TRBV15 and TRBJ2-3; 8 bases agree with TRBD2. The germline gives CDR1 LNHNV, CDR2 YYDKDF (reference sequence). Trimming took 0 bases from V and 2 from J; bases not matched to a gene: 4. CDR3 size: 16 residues. CDR3 in DNA: TGTGCCACCAGCAGAGATGCGGGGGGAGACACAGATACGCAGTATTTT. Protein sequence: CATSRDAGGDTDTQYF.

The chain carries TRBV6-1 and TRBJ1-5; 7 bases agree with TRBD1. CDR3 size: 15 residues. CDR1 is MNHNS and CDR2 is SASEGT in the germline V gene. Germline trimming cut 6 bases from V and 4 bases from J; bases unmatched to any gene: 9. The CDR3 reads CASRPRTGGNQPQHF. DNA for the CDR3: TGTGCCAGCAGACCCCGGACAGGAGGGAATCAGCCCCAGCATTTT.

Many counts were recorded for this clonotype. V is TRBV2 and J is TRBJ1-1; D is uncertain. This CDR3 is built from 11 residues. Germline V gives CDR1 SNHLY, CDR2 FYNNEI. The germline V and J ends were trimmed by 8 bases and 0 bases, with 4 bases remaining between them. The CDR3 sequence is CASPVNTEAFF. The CDR3 DNA reads as TGTGCCAGCCCCGTGAACACTGAAGCTTTCTTT.

This clonotype was seen once. The chain carries TRBV5-6 and TRBJ2-5; D possibly uses TRBD1 or TRBD2 (5 bases each). Trimming took off 4 bases at V and 5 bases at J, with 27 bases between the two ends. Germline CDR1 SGHDT, CDR2 YYEEEE. This CDR3 has 18 amino acids. The CDR3 nucleotides read TGTGCCAGCAGCAACGTCGATTCCGGGACCCAGGAATGGGAGACCCAGTACTTC. It codes for CASSNVDSGTQEWETQYF.

This clonotype was picked up a small number of times. J is TRBJ2-5 and V is TRBV9; no clear D. Germline CDR1 is SGDLS and CDR2 is YYNGEE. The CDR3 covers 15 residues. Deletions cut 3 bases from V and 1 base from J, with 13 bases between. The DNA for the CDR3 is TGTGCCAGCAGCGCCCGAGAGTCCTCCCAAGAGACCCAGTACTTC. Its translation is CASSARESSQETQYF. The whole variable domain, remainder taken from reference TRBV9 and TRBJ2-5, is DSGVTQTPKHLITATGQRVTLRCSPRSGDLSVYWYQQSLDQGLQFLIQYYNGEERAKGNILERFSAQQFPDLHSELNLSSLELGDSALYFCASSARESSQETQYFGPGTRLLVL.